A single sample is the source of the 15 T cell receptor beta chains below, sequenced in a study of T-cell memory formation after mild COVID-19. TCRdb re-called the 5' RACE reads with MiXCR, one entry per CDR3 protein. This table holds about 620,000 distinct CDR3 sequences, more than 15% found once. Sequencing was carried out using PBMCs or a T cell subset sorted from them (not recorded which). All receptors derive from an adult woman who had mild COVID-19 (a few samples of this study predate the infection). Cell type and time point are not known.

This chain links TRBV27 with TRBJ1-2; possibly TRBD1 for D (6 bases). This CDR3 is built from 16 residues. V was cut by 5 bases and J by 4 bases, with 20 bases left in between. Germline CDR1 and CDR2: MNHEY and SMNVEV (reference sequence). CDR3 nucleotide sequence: TGTGCCAGCAGTCTAACCACCGGGGGGGCCACCTATGGCTACACCTTC. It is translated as CASSLTTGGATYGYTF.

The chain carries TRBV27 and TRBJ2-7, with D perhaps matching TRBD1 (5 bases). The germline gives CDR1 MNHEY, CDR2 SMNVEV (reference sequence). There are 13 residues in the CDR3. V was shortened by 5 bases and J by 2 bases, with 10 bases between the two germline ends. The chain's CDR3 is CASSIRVPYEQYF. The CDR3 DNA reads TGTGCCAGCAGTATCAGGGTCCCCTACGAGCAGTACTTC.

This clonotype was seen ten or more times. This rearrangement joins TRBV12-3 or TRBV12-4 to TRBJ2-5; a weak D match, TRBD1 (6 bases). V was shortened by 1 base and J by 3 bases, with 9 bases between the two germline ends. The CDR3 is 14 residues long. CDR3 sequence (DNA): TGTGCCAGCAGTTTAGGAGGGGGAGAAGAGACCCAGTACTTC. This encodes CASSLGGGEETQYF.

The CDR3 loop is CSASSRGTSYNEQFF. CDR3 DNA sequence: TGCAGTGCTAGCTCCCGCGGGACTAGTTACAATGAGCAGTTCTTC. The V and J genes are TRBV20-1 and TRBJ2-1, with 8 bases fitting TRBD2. Germline loops: CDR1 DFQATT, CDR2 SNEGSKA (reference sequence). This CDR3 region has 15 residues. V was pared by 3 bases and J by 4 bases, with 8 bases of the junction left unmatched.

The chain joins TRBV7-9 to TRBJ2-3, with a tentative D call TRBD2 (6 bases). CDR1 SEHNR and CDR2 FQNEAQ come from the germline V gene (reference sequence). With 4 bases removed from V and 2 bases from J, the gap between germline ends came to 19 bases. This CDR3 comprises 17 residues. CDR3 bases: TGTGCCAGCAGCTCCAGCCCCGGCGGGGCCTCCACAGATACGCAGTATTTT. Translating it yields CASSSSPGGASTDTQYF.

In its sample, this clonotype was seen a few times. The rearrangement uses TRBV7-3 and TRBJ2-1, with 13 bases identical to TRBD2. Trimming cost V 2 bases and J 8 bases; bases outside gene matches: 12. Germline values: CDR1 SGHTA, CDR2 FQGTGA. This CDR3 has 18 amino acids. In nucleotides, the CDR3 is TGTGCCAGCAGCTTAGGACTAGCGGGAGCGGATTATCACGATGAGCAGTTCTTC. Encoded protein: CASSLGLAGADYHDEQFF. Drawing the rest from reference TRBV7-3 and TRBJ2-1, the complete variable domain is GAGVSQTPSNKVTEKGKYVELRCDPISGHTALYWYRQSLGQGPEFLIYFQGTGAADDSGLPNDRFFAVRPEGSVSTLKIQRTERGDSAVYLCASSLGLAGADYHDEQFFGPGTRLTVL.

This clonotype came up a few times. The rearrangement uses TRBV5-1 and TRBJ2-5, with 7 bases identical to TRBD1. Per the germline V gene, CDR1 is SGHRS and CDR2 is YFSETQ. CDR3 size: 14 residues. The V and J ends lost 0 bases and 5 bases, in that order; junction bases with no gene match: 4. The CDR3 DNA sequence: TGCGCCAGCAGCTTGGGCAGGGGGAAGGAGACCCAGTACTTC. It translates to CASSLGRGKETQYF.

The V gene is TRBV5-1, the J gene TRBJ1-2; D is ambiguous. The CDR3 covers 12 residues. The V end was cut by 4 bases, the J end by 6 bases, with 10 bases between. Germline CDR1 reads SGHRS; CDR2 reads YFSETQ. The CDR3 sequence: CASSGSGDGYTF. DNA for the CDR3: TGCGCCAGCAGCGGTTCCGGGGATGGCTACACCTTC.

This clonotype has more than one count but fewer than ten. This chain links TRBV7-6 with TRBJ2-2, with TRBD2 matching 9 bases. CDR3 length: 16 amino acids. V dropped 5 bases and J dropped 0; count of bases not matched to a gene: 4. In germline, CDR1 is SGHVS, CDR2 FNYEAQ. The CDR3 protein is CASSLSGGPNTGELFF. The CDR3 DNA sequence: TGTGCCAGCAGCCTGAGCGGGGGGCCGAACACCGGGGAGCTGTTTTTT.

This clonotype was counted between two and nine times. The CDR3, as DNA: TGCAGTGCCCTGGACAGGGGGCAAAGCGGGGAGCTGTTTTTT. Encoded protein: CSALDRGQSGELFF. The V and J genes are TRBV20-1 and TRBJ2-2; 11 positions match TRBD1. The germline V gene has CDR1 DFQATT and CDR2 SNEGSKA (reference sequence). There are 14 residues in the CDR3. Germline trimming cut 6 bases from V and 7 bases from J; bases unmatched to any gene: 7.

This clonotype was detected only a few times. DNA for the CDR3: TGTGCCAGCAGTTACTCGCCAGCGAGCTCCTACAATGAGCAGTTCTTC. Translated, it gives CASSYSPASSYNEQFF. J is TRBJ2-1 and V is TRBV6-5; D is uncertain. The CDR3 spans 16 residues. With 0 bases removed from V and 0 bases from J, the gap between germline ends came to 9 bases. Germline lookup yields CDR1 MNHEY and CDR2 SVGAGI.

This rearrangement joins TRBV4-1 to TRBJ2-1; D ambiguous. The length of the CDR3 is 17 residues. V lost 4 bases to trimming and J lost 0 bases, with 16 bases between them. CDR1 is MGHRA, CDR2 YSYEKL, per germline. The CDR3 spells CASSPFPSRSSYNEQFF. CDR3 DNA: TGCGCCAGCAGCCCGTTCCCCAGCCGTAGCTCCTACAATGAGCAGTTCTTC.

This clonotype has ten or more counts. Here the CDR3 DNA reads TGTGCCAGCATCCCGGGACAGGGGGCTCGCAATGAGCAGTTCTTC. Its protein is CASIPGQGARNEQFF. The chain recombines TRBV12-3 or TRBV12-4 with TRBJ2-1; 12 bases agree with TRBD1. J gave up 6 bases and V 7 bases, and 7 bases lay outside the gene matches. CDR3 size: 15 residues.

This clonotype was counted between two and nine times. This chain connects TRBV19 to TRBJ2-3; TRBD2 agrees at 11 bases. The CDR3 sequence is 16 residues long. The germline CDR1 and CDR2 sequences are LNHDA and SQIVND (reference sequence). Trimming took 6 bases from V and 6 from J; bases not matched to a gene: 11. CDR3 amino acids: CASSFSGRAFADTQYF. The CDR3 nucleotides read TGTGCCAGTAGCTTTAGCGGGAGGGCCTTCGCGGATACGCAGTATTTT. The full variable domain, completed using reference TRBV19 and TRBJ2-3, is DGGITQSPKYLFRKEGQNVTLSCEQNLNHDAMYWYRQDPGQGLRLIYYSQIVNDFQKGDIAEGYSVSREKKESFPLTVTSAQKNPTAFYLCASSFSGRAFADTQYFGPGTRLTVL.

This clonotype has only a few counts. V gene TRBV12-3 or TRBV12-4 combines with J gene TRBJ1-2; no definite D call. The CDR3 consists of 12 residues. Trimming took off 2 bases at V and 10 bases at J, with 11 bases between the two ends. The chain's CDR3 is CASSLTPKDYTF. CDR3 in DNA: TGTGCCAGCAGTTTAACACCTAAGGACTACACCTTC.